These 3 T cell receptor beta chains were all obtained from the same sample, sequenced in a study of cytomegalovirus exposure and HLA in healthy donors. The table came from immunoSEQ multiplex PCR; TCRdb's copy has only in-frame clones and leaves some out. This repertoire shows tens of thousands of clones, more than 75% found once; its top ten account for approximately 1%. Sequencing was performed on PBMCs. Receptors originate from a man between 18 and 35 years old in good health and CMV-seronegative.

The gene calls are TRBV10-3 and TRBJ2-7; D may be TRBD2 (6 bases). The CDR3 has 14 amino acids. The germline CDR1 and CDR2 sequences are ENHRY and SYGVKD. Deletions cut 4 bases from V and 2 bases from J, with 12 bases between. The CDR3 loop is CAISGGEPAYEQYF. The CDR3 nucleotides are TGTGCCATCAGTGGGGGGGAGCCAGCCTACGAGCAGTACTTC.

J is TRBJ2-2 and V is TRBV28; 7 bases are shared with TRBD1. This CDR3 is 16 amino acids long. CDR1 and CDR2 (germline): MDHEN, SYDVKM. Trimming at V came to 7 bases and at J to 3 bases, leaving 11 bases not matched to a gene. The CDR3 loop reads CASKSVGQTYTGELFF. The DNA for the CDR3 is TGTGCCAGCAAGTCGGTGGGACAGACTTACACCGGGGAGCTGTTTTTT.

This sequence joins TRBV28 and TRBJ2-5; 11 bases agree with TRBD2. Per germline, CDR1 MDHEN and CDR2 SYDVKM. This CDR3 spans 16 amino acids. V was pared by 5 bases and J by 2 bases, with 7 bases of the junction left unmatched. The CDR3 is CASSDGTSGKQETQYF. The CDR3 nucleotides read TGTGCCAGCAGTGACGGGACTAGCGGAAAACAAGAGACCCAGTACTTC.